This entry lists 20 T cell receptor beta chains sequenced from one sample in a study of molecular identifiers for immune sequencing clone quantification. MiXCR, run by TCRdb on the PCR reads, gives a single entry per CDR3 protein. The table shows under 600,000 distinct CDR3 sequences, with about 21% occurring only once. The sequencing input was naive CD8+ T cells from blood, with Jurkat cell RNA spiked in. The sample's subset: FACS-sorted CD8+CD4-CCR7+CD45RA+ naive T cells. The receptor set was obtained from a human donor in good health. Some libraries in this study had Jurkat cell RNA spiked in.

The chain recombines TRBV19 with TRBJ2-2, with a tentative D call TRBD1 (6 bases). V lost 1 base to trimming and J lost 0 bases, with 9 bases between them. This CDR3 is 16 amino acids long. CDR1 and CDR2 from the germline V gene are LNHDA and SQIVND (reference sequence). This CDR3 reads CASSIVGTPNTGELFF. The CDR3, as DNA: TGTGCCAGTAGTATAGTGGGGACACCGAACACCGGGGAGCTGTTTTTT.

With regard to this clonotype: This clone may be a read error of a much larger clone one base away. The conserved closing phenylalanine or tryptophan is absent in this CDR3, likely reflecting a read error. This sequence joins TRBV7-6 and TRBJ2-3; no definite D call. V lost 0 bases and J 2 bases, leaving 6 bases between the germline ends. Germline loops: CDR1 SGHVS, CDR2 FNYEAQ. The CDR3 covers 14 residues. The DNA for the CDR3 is TGTGCCAGCAGCTTAGCGGGATTCACAGATACGCAGTATCTT. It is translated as CASSLAGFTDTQYL.

CDR3 bases: TGCGCCAGCAGCTTGGAAAGATCCTTTACTAACACTGAAGCTTTCTTT. Its translation: CASSLERSFTNTEAFF. The J gene is TRBJ1-1, the V gene TRBV5-1; D remains ambiguous. Germline CDR1 reads SGHRS; CDR2 reads YFSETQ. The CDR3 runs to 16 residues. V was shortened by 0 bases and J by 2 bases, with 14 bases between the two germline ends.

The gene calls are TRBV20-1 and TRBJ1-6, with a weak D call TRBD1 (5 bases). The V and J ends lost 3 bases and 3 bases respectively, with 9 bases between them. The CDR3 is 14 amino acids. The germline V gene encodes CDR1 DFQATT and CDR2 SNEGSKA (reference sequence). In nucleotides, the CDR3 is TGCAGTGCTAGCCCAGGACACTATAATTCACCCCTCCACTTT. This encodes CSASPGHYNSPLHF.

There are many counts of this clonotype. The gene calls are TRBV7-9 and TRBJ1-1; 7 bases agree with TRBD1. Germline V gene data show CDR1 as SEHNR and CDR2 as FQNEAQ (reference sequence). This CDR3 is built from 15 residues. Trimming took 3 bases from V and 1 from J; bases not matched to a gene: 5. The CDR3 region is CASSFVTGENTEAFF. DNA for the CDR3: TGTGCCAGCAGCTTCGTTACAGGGGAGAACACTGAAGCTTTCTTT.

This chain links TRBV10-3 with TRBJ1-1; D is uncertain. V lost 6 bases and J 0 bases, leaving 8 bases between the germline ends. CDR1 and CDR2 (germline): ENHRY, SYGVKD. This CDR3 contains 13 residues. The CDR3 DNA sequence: TGTGCCATCAGGGGGATTATGAACACTGAAGCTTTCTTT. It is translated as CAIRGIMNTEAFF.

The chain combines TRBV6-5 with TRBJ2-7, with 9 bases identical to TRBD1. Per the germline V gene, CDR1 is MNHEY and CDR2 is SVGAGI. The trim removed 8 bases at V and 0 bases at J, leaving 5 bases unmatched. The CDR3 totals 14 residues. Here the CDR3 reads CASAMGQGSYEQYF. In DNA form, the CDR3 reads TGTGCCAGCGCCATGGGACAGGGCTCCTACGAGCAGTACTTC.

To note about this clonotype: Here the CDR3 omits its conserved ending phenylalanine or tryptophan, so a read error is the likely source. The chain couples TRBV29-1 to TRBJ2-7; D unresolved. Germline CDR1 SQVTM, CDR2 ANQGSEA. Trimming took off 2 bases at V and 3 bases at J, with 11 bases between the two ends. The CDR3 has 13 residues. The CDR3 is CSVEIWQGYEQYL. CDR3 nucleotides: TGCAGCGTTGAAATTTGGCAAGGCTACGAGCAGTACCTC.

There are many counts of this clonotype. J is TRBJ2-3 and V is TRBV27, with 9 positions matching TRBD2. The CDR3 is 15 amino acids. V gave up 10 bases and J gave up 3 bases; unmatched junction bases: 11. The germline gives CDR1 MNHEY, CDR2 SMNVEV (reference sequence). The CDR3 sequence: CATVGREGPTDTQYF. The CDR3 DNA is TGTGCCACCGTCGGGCGGGAGGGCCCAACAGATACGCAGTATTTT.

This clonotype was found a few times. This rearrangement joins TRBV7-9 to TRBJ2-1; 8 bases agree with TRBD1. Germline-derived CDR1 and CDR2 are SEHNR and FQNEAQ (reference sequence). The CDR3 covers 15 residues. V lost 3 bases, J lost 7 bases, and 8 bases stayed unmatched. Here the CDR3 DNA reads TGTGCCAGCAGCTTTAGCCAGGGGGCCAAAAATGAGCAGTTCTTC. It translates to CASSFSQGAKNEQFF.

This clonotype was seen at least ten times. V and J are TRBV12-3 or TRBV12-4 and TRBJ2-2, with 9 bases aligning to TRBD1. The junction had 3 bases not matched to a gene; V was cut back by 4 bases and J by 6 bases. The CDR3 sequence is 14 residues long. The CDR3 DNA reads TGTGCCAGCAGTTCAGGACAGGGGCCCGGGGAGCTGTTTTTT. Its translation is CASSSGQGPGELFF.

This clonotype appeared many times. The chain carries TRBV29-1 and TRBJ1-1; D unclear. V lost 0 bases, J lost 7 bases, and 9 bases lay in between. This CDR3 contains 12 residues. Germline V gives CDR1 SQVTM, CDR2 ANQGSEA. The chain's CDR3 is CSVEEEDGEAFF. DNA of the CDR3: TGCAGCGTTGAAGAAGAGGATGGTGAAGCTTTCTTT.

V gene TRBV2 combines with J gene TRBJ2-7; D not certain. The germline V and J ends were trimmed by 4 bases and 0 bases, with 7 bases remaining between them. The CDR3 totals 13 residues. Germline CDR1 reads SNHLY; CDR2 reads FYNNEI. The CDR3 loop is CASSGVNSYEQYF. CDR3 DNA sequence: TGTGCCAGCAGTGGTGTCAACTCCTACGAGCAGTACTTC. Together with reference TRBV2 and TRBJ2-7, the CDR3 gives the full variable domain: EPEVTQTPSHQVTQMGQEVILRCVPISNHLYFYWYRQILGQKVEFLVSFYNNEISEKSEIFDDQFSVERPDGSNFTLKIRSTKLEDSAMYFCASSGVNSYEQYFGPGTRLTVT.

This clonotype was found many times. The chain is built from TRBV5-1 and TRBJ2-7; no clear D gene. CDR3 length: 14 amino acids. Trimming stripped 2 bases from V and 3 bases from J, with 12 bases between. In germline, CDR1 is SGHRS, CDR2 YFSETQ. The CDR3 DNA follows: TGCGCCAGCAGCTTAAGTGACACTGGCTACGAGCAGTACTTC. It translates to CASSLSDTGYEQYF.

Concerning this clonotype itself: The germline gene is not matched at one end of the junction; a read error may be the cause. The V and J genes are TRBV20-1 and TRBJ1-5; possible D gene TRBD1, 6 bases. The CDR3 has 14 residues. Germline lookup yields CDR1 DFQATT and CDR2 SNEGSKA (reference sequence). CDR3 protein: CSTRDGGGLQPQHF. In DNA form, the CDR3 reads TGCAGTACTAGAGATGGGGGGGGCCTTCAGCCCCAGCATTTT.

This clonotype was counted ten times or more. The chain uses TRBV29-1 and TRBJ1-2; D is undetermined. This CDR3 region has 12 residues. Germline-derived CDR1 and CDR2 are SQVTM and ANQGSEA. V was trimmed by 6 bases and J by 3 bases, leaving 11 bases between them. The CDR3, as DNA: TGCAGCGTCGGGCAGGTTTACTATGGCTACACCTTC. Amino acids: CSVGQVYYGYTF. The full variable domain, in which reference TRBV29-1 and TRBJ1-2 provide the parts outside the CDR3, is SAVISQKPSRDICQRGTSLTIQCQVDSQVTMMFWYRQQPGQSLTLIATANQGSEATYESGFVIDKFPISRPNLTFSTLTVSNMSPEDSSIYLCSVGQVYYGYTFGSGTRLTVV.

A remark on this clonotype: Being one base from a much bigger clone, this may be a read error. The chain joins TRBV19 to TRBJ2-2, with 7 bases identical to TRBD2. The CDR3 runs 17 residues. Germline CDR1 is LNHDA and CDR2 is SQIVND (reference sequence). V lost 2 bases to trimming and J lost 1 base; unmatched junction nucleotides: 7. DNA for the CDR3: TGTGCCAGTAGTATACCGGGCCTAGCGGTGAACACCGGGGAGCTGTTTTTT. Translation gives CASSIPGLAVNTGELFF.

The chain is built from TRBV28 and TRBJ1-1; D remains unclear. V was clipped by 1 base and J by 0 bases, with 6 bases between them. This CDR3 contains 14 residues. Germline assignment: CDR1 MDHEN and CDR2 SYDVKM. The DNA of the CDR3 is TGTGCCAGCAGTTTATCATGGCTGAACACTGAAGCTTTCTTT. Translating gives CASSLSWLNTEAFF.

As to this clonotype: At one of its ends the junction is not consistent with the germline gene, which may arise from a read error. The CDR3 sequence is CSVDRGQGELSVF. CDR3 nucleotide sequence: TGCAGCGTTGATCGGGGACAGGGGGAGTTATCGGTCTTC. The chain is built from TRBV29-1 and TRBJ2-1; 11 bases are a match to TRBD1. The CDR3 runs to 13 residues. The V gene's germline CDR1 is SQVTM and CDR2 ANQGSEA.

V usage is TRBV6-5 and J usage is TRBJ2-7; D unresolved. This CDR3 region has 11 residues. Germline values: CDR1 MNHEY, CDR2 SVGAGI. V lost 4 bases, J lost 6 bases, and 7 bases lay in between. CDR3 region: CASSCAAEQYF. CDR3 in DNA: TGTGCCAGCAGTTGCGCCGCCGAGCAGTACTTC.